Presented here are 23 T cell receptor beta chains from one specimen sequenced in a study of T cell repertoires in cytomegalovirus infection. Their antigens are not known. TCRdb re-analysed the reads in MiXCR, keeping a single row per CDR3 protein. Here the sample spans some 800,000 distinct CDR3 sequences, 25% to 35% being singletons. This material consisted of cultured CD8+ T cells from PBMCs, taken from culture after CMV antigen stimulation. The source of these receptors is a human donor in good health (CMV status not recorded). Some clones in this sample may be carry-over from other donors' samples.

The table lists this clonotype with many counts. The chain links TRBV7-2 to TRBJ2-1, with 8 bases identical to TRBD2. Germline CDR1 and CDR2: SGHTA and FQGNSA. Germline trimming cut 3 bases from V and 8 bases from J; bases unmatched to any gene: 6. CDR3 length: 14 residues. The CDR3 nucleotides are TGTGCCAGCAGCTTGGCCTATAGCGGGGATGAGCAGTTCTTC. Translating it yields CASSLAYSGDEQFF.

The chain uses TRBV19 and TRBJ1-2; D perhaps matches TRBD1 (5 bases). The CDR3 extends over 13 amino acids. Germline assignment: CDR1 LNHDA and CDR2 SQIVND (reference sequence). Trimming removed 4 bases from V and 3 bases from J, with 9 bases in between. CDR3 protein: CASSNGTYYGYTF. As DNA, the CDR3 is TGTGCCAGTAGTAACGGGACGTACTATGGCTACACCTTC.

Points on this clonotype: One end of the junction varies from germline; a read error may be responsible. The gene calls are TRBV6-1 and TRBJ2-7; D is unclear. The CDR3 consists of 15 residues. Germline V lookup: CDR1 MNHNS, CDR2 SASEGT. The CDR3 is CASSEGRISSYEQYF. The CDR3 DNA sequence: TGTGCCAGCAGCGAAGGACGGATCAGCTCCTACGAGCAGTACTTC.

V and J are TRBV7-4 and TRBJ2-7, with 7 bases matching TRBD2. After removal of 3 bases from V and 4 bases from J, the junction contained 6 bases not matched to a gene. The length of the CDR3 is 14 residues. Germline CDR1 and CDR2: SGHVT and SQSDAQ. The CDR3 region is CASSLGRGYYEQYF. The CDR3 DNA follows: TGTGCCAGCAGCTTGGGGCGGGGGTATTACGAGCAGTACTTC.

This clonotype was detected only a few times. Written as DNA, the CDR3 is TGTGCCAGCAGTTACCATAGCGGGGGGGCCCCAGTAGGTACGCAGTATTTT. Translated, it gives CASSYHSGGAPVGTQYF. The V and J genes are TRBV6-5 and TRBJ2-3; 11 nucleotides match TRBD2. The CDR3 extends over 17 amino acids. J gave up 8 bases and V 2 bases, and 12 bases lay outside the gene matches. Germline V gives CDR1 MNHEY, CDR2 SVGAGI.

CDR3 sequence reads: CSAKTWLETIEETQYF. CDR3 nucleotide sequence: TGCAGTGCCAAAACCTGGCTCGAGACCATTGAAGAGACCCAGTACTTC. V and J are TRBV20-1 and TRBJ2-5, with D unclear. CDR1 and CDR2 from the germline V gene are DFQATT and SNEGSKA (reference sequence). V dropped 6 bases and J dropped 3 bases, with 23 bases sitting between them. CDR3 length: 16 amino acids.

The chain has TRBV10-1 and TRBJ2-1, with no clear D. The CDR3 spans 17 residues. Trimming left V 3 bases short and J 0 bases short, with 15 bases between. Germline CDR1 WNHNN, CDR2 SYGVQD (reference sequence). The CDR3 spells CASSDRGGLSSYNEQFF. The CDR3 region has the DNA TGCGCCAGCAGTGACCGAGGTGGCCTGAGCTCCTACAATGAGCAGTTCTTC.

The chain couples TRBV7-6 to TRBJ2-4, with unresolved D. Germline lookup yields CDR1 SGHVS and CDR2 FNYEAQ. The CDR3 spans 17 residues. V gave up 2 bases and J gave up 1 base, with 15 bases separating them. The CDR3 loop is CASSLTSRRAAKNIQYF. CDR3 sequence (DNA): TGTGCCAGCAGCTTAACCAGTCGAAGGGCGGCCAAAAACATTCAGTACTTC.

V is TRBV25-1 and J is TRBJ2-7; D tentatively fits TRBD1 or TRBD2 (5 bases each). V lost 2 bases, J lost 2 bases, and 16 bases lay in between. CDR1 and CDR2 (germline): MGHDK, SYGVNS. This CDR3 has 16 residues. CDR3 in amino acids: CASSEDLGTAPYEQYF. The CDR3 DNA sequence: TGTGCCAGCAGTGAAGATTTGGGGACGGCACCCTACGAGCAGTACTTC.

The chain is built from TRBV9 and TRBJ1-4, with D perhaps TRBD1 (6 bases). V was trimmed by 4 bases and J by 4 bases, leaving 11 bases between them. The germline CDR1 and CDR2 sequences are SGDLS and YYNGEE. The CDR3 covers 14 residues. The CDR3 sequence is CASSTDRDNEKLFF. The CDR3 DNA is TGTGCCAGCAGCACGGACAGAGATAATGAAAAACTGTTTTTT.

This chain connects TRBV9 to TRBJ1-1, with 7 bases that match TRBD1. Germline V gives CDR1 SGDLS, CDR2 YYNGEE. The CDR3 consists of 16 residues. J was trimmed by 8 bases and V by 4 bases; bases with no gene match: 17. The CDR3 region is CASSHPTSQGEEEAFF. The CDR3 nucleotides are TGTGCCAGCAGCCATCCCACCTCCCAGGGGGAGGAAGAAGCTTTCTTT.

The chain links TRBV25-1 to TRBJ1-2, with TRBD1 matching 8 bases. Germline CDR1 is MGHDK and CDR2 is SYGVNS. Germline trimming cut 6 bases from V and 5 bases from J; bases unmatched to any gene: 14. This CDR3 spans 16 amino acids. CDR3 nucleotide sequence: TGTGCCAGCAGCCATTGGACAGGGACTGGGTGGTATGGCTACACCTTC. Amino acids: CASSHWTGTGWYGYTF.

This clonotype has just a few counts. The chain uses TRBV7-9 and TRBJ2-1; D remains unclear. The germline CDR1 and CDR2 sequences are SEHNR and FQNEAQ (reference sequence). With 1 base removed from V and 7 bases from J, the gap between germline ends came to 14 bases. The CDR3 covers 15 residues. The CDR3 loop is CASSLEFRGWNEQFF. DNA of the CDR3: TGTGCCAGCAGCTTAGAGTTTCGAGGATGGAATGAGCAGTTCTTC.

This clonotype was seen a few times. The chain combines TRBV10-3 with TRBJ1-5; no clear D gene. Trimming took 4 bases from V and 5 from J, leaving 6 bases between them. This CDR3 spans 12 amino acids. Germline CDR1 is ENHRY and CDR2 is SYGVKD. The CDR3 is CAISVRDQPQHF. The CDR3, as DNA: TGTGCCATCAGTGTAAGGGATCAGCCCCAGCATTTT.

This clonotype was seen a handful of times. The chain recombines TRBV11-1 with TRBJ2-1, with TRBD2 identical over 8 bases. V dropped 7 bases and J dropped 5; count of bases not matched to a gene: 7. In germline, CDR1 is SGHAT, CDR2 FQDESV (reference sequence). CDR3 size: 14 residues. In nucleotides, the CDR3 is TGTGCCAGCACCTACGGGGGGGCGCACAATGAGCAGTTCTTC. Protein product: CASTYGGAHNEQFF.

At least ten counts were recorded for this clonotype. The chain carries TRBV7-6 and TRBJ2-1; 11 bases fit TRBD1. With 1 base clipped from V and 3 bases from J, the junction kept 8 bases outside the gene matches. Germline loops: CDR1 SGHVS, CDR2 FNYEAQ. The CDR3 has 18 residues. CDR3 coding DNA: TGTGCCAGCAGCTTAGTTTGGACAGGGGGCATTGTCTACAATGAGCAGTTCTTC. Residues: CASSLVWTGGIVYNEQFF.

In DNA form, the CDR3 reads TGTGCCAGCAGTTTTATAGGGACAGGGGGAGATCTCTATGGCTACACCTTC. Residues: CASSFIGTGGDLYGYTF. J is TRBJ1-2 and V is TRBV27; 11 bases align to TRBD1. The CDR3 runs to 17 residues. The V and J ends lost 3 bases and 4 bases, in that order; junction bases with no gene match: 10. Germline V lookup: CDR1 MNHEY, CDR2 SMNVEV (reference sequence).

The V gene is TRBV3-1, the J gene TRBJ2-2, with 8 positions matching TRBD2. The V gene end was trimmed by 0 bases and the J gene end by 4 bases; junction bases not matched to a gene: 7. Germline V lookup: CDR1 LGHDT, CDR2 YNNKEL (reference sequence). The CDR3 has 17 amino acids. CDR3 nucleotide sequence: TGTGCCAGCAGCCAAGAAGGAGGTAGCGGGGCCACCGGGGAGCTGTTTTTT. It yields the protein CASSQEGGSGATGELFF.

The chain employs TRBV4-1 and TRBJ1-5; D is undetermined. Trimming removed 1 base from V and 3 bases from J, with 10 bases in between. The CDR3 loop spans 15 amino acids. Germline V CDR1 and CDR2: MGHRA, YSYEKL. CDR3 coding DNA: TGCGCCAGCAGCCAAGGCGGCGGCTTCAATCAGCCCCAGCATTTT. It encodes CASSQGGGFNQPQHF.

The rearrangement uses TRBV12-5 and TRBJ2-1; 7 bases map to TRBD1. The germline V gene has CDR1 LGHNT and CDR2 FRNRAP. There are 16 residues in the CDR3. Unmatched junction bases numbered 9, after V lost 6 bases and J lost 1 base. CDR3 nucleotide sequence: TGTGCTAGTGGGTCGTCCGGGACAGAGTCCTACAATGAGCAGTTCTTC. This codes for CASGSSGTESYNEQFF.

This clonotype was detected a few times. The genes are TRBV5-6 and TRBJ2-5; 7 bases fit TRBD1. V shed 3 bases and J 5 bases; nucleotides not matched to a gene: 10. Germline CDR1 SGHDT, CDR2 YYEEEE. The CDR3 extends over 15 amino acids. Here the CDR3 reads CASSSDRVRWETQYF. CDR3 DNA: TGTGCCAGCAGCTCCGACAGGGTTCGATGGGAGACCCAGTACTTC.

The chain links TRBV12-3 or TRBV12-4 to TRBJ1-1, with D possibly TRBD1 on 6 matching bases. The V end was cut by 6 bases, the J end by 7 bases, with 12 bases between. The CDR3 runs 12 residues. The CDR3 is CASRQGRGEAFF. For the CDR3, the DNA is TGTGCCAGCAGGCAGGGGCGGGGTGAAGCTTTCTTT.

This chain joins TRBV7-8 and TRBJ1-5; D possibly corresponds to TRBD1 (5 bases). V gave up 0 bases and J gave up 7 bases, with 13 bases separating them. Per germline, CDR1 SGHVS and CDR2 FQNEAQ. This CDR3 contains 15 residues. The CDR3 protein is CASSLAAGREQPQHF. The CDR3 DNA reads as TGTGCCAGCAGCTTAGCGGCAGGGAGGGAACAGCCCCAGCATTTT. The variable domain in full, completed from reference TRBV7-8 and TRBJ1-5, reads GAGVSQSPRYKVAKRGQDVALRCDPISGHVSLFWYQQALGQGPEFLTYFQNEAQLDKSGLPSDRFFAERPEGSVSTLKIQRTQQEDSAVYLCASSLAAGREQPQHFGDGTRLSIL.